This T cell receptor beta chain was sequenced for a study of T cells in Graves' hyperthyroidism and ophthalmopathy. CDR3 length: 14 residues. In germline, CDR1 is PRHDT, CDR2 FYEKMQ (reference sequence). Trimming took 5 bases from V and 3 from J; bases not matched to a gene: 6. This clonotype was recorded many times. TCR beta CDR3 sequences were amplified from RNA transcripts. The study used the HTBI primer set for a first-round RT-PCR of the TCR CDR3. TCRdb ran MiXCR on the multiplex PCR reads and lists one entry per CDR3 protein. Of about 600,000 distinct CDR3 sequences in the sample, 15% to 20% are singletons; the top ten hold roughly 3.5%.

Material: blood. The receptor was isolated from a woman in her 40s with Graves' ophthalmopathy. The chain is built from TRBV13 and TRBJ2-7, with TRBD2 matching 8 bases. CDR3 nucleotides: TGTGCCAGCAGCCTCGGGAGGGCCCGCTACGAGCAGTACTTC. Its translation: CASSLGRARYEQYF.